This TCR beta chain was recorded in a study of T cell clonotyping in hematopoietic cell transplantation. The CDR3 has 16 residues. The germline gives CDR1 KGHSH, CDR2 LQKENI. V lost 3 bases to trimming and J lost 3 bases, with 18 bases between them. The repertoire was sequenced with immunoSEQ multiplex PCR; TCRdb's copy has only in-frame clones and lacks some. The table includes approximately 9,000 clones, nearly 98% detected once. Samples: about 28 days before transplant, then days 30, 100 and 180 after. V is TRBV18 and J is TRBJ2-7; possibly TRBD2 for D (5 bases). The TCR was taken from a male patient between 55 and 70 years old who had an allogeneic stem cell transplant from a related donor, so the T cells may come from the graft donor. Some clones in this sample may be carry-over from other donors' samples. The source material was peripheral blood mononuclear cells, sampled 100 days after allogeneic stem cell transplant. CDR3 loop: CASSPEPPRTFYEQYF. In nucleotides, the CDR3 is TGTGCCAGCTCACCGGAACCCCCCAGGACTTTCTACGAGCAGTACTTC.